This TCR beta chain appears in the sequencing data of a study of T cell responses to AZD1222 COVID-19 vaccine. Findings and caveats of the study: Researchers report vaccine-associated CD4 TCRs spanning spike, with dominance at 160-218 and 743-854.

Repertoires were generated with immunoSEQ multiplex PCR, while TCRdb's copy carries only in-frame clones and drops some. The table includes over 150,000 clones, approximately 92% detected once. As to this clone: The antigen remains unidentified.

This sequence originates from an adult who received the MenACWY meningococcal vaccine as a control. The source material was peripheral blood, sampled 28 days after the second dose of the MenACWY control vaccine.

The CDR3 region is CASTPGELAKNIQYF. The CDR3 nucleotides are TGCGCCAGCACCCCGGGGGAACTAGCCAAAAACATTCAGTACTTC. The chain recombines TRBV10-2 with TRBJ2-4; D is perhaps TRBD2 (6 bases). Trimming removed 7 bases at V and 0 bases at J, with 13 bases between. This CDR3 region has 15 residues. Per the germline V gene, CDR1 is WSHSY and CDR2 is SAAADI.